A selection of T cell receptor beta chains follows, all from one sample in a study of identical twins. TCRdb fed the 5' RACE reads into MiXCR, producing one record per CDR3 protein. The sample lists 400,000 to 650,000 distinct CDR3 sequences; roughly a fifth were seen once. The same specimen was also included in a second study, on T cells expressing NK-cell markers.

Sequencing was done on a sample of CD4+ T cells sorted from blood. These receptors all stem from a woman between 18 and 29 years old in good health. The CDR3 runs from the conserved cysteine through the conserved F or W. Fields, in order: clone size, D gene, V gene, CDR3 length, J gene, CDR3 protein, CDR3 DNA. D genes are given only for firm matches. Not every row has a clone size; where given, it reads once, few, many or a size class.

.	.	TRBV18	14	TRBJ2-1	CASSPTTGENEQFF	TGTGCCAGCTCACCGACCACAGGAGAAAATGAGCAGTTCTTC
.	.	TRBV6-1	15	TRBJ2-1	CASSAQEWSYNEQFF	TGTGCCAGCAGTGCGCAGGAGTGGTCCTACAATGAGCAGTTCTTC
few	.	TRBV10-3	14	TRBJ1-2	CAISEGDGSYGYTF	TGTGCCATCAGTGAAGGGGACGGATCCTATGGCTACACCTTC
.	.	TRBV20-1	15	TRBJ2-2	CSARVGGLNTGELFF	TGCAGTGCCCGGGTCGGGGGGCTGAACACCGGGGAGCTGTTTTTT
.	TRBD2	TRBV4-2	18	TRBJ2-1	CASSHEGSGGARYNEQFF	TGTGCCAGCAGCCACGAGGGTAGCGGGGGGGCCCGGTACAATGAGCAGTTCTTC
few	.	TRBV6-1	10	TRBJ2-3	CASSDATQYF	TGTGCCAGCAGTGATGCTACGCAGTATTTT
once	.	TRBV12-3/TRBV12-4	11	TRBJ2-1	CASSLWDQQFF	TGTGCCAGCAGTTTATGGGACCAGCAGTTCTTC
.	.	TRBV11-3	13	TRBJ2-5	CASSLYSQETQYF	TGTGCCAGCAGCTTATACAGTCAAGAGACCCAGTACTTC
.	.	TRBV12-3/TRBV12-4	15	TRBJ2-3	CASSLNTLSTDTQYF	TGTGCCAGCAGTTTAAACACTCTTAGCACAGATACGCAGTATTTT
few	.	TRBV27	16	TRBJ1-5	CASSPSGGSDNQPQHF	TGTGCCAGCAGTCCCTCCGGGGGCAGTGACAATCAGCCCCAGCATTTT
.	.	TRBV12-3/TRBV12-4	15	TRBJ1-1	CASSLARGSATEAFF	TGTGCCAGCAGTTTAGCCCGGGGCTCCGCCACTGAAGCTTTCTTT
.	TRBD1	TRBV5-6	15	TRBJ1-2	CARGPWDRDFHGYTF	TGTGCCAGGGGCCCCTGGGACAGGGATTTCCATGGCTACACCTTC
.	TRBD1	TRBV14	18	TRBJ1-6	CASSQDMSGTGYRSPLHF	TGTGCCAGCAGCCAAGATATGTCGGGGACAGGGTATAGATCACCCCTCCACTTT
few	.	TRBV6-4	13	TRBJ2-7	CASSQDTRYEQYF	TGTGCCAGCAGCCAGGACACCCGCTACGAGCAGTACTTC
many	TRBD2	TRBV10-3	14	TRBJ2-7	CAISSSGGAYEQYF	TGTGCCATCAGTTCTAGCGGAGGGGCCTACGAGCAGTACTTC
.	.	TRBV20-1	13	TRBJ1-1	CSARTDTNTEAFF	TGCAGTGCTAGGACAGACACGAACACTGAAGCTTTCTTT
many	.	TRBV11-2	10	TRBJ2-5	CASSSETQYF	TGTGCCAGCAGCTCCGAGACCCAGTACTTC
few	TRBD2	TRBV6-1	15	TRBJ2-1	CARVSGRLPYNEQFF	TGTGCCAGGGTTAGCGGGAGGTTGCCCTACAATGAGCAGTTCTTC
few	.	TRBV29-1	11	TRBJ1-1	CSVQGHLEAFF	TGCAGCGTTCAGGGTCATCTTGAAGCTTTCTTT
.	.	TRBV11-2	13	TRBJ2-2	CASSEQGDGELFF	TGTGCCAGCAGCGAGCAGGGAGACGGGGAGCTGTTTTTT
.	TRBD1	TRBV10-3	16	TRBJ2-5	CAISEPGTGGQETQYF	TGTGCCATCAGTGAACCCGGGACAGGGGGCCAAGAGACCCAGTACTTC
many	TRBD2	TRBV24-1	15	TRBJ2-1	CATSARRGVGNEQFF	TGTGCCACCTCAGCACGGCGGGGGGTCGGCAATGAGCAGTTCTTC
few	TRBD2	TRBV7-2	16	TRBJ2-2	CASSPGLAQGTGELFF	TGTGCCAGCAGCCCCGGACTAGCGCAGGGCACCGGGGAGCTGTTTTTT
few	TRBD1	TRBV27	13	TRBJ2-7	CASRGQRSYEQYF	TGTGCCAGCAGGGGACAGCGGTCCTACGAGCAGTACTTC
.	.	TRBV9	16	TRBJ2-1	CASSVDTAGIYNEQFF	TGTGCCAGCAGCGTAGATACCGCGGGGATCTACAATGAGCAGTTCTTC
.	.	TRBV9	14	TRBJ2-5	CASSLRPQQETQYF	TGTGCCAGCTCCCTTAGACCCCAGCAAGAGACCCAGTACTTC
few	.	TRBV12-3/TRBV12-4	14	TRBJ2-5	CASSRGTVQETQYF	TGTGCCAGTTCTAGGGGGACCGTACAAGAGACCCAGTACTTC